This T cell receptor beta chain comes out of a study of T cells in Graves' hyperthyroidism and ophthalmopathy. Whole-study findings and limits: Most expanded thyroid clonotypes above 0.001 also appeared in blood. Ophthalmopathy, as predicted by the model, came a median about seven months after the prediction.

RNA transcripts gave rise to amplified TCR beta CDR3 regions. First-round RT-PCR targeting the TCR CDR3 was performed with the HTBI primer set. MiXCR was run by TCRdb on the multiplex PCR reads, yielding one entry per CDR3 protein. The sample lists about 640,000 distinct CDR3 sequences; less than 25% were seen once. Exclusion followed for patients with uncontrolled infection, other autoimmune disease, pregnancy or lactation. With 6 bases removed from V and 1 base from J, the gap between germline ends came to 13 bases. CDR1 is MNHNS and CDR2 is SASEGT in the germline V gene. The CDR3 is 15 residues long. Regarding this clonotype: Its target is unknown.

The receptor's source is a young man with Graves' ophthalmopathy. V gene TRBV6-1 combines with J gene TRBJ1-3; D call uncertain. The specimen was blood. CDR3 coding DNA: TGTGCCAGCAGCCCACCGTTACGTTCTGGAAACACCATATATTTT. Protein sequence: CASSPPLRSGNTIYF.